The next 24 T cell receptor beta chains were all read from a single sample in a study of vaccination and CD4 T cells after COVID-19. Noted treatment: roughly 10-day PBMC culture with coronavirus spike peptide pools or control peptides (ViraFEST assay). The unexposed donor's CD4+ T cells were collected before the COVID-19 pandemic (2011-2018). Sequenced with the Oncomine TCR Beta short-read assay was DNA taken from cultured CD4+ T cells. TCRdb reanalysed the PCR reads using MiXCR and keeps one entry per CDR3 protein. The top ten hold approximately 25% of the sample, which has a few thousand distinct CDR3 sequences, about 18% seen once. Which antigens these TCRs recognize remains unknown. Sequenced input: CD4+ T cells from blood, cultured in vitro. Receptors originate from a human donor in good health.

The V and J genes are TRBV7-2 and TRBJ2-1; TRBD1 is a possible D gene (6 bases). Per the germline V gene, CDR1 is SGHTA and CDR2 is FQGNSA. The V end lost 5 bases, the J end lost 7 bases, and 9 bases lay between the germline ends. The length of the CDR3 is 12 residues. CDR3 amino acids: CASSPQGNEQFF. The DNA for the CDR3 is TGTGCCAGCAGCCCCCAGGGGAATGAGCAGTTCTTC.

This clonotype was detected a few times. V and J are TRBV2 and TRBJ1-5, with D perhaps TRBD1 (5 bases). This CDR3 spans 13 amino acids. Germline CDR1 reads SNHLY; CDR2 reads FYNNEI. V lost 8 bases and J 1 base, leaving 9 bases between the germline ends. In DNA, the CDR3 is TGTGCCAGCCGCCGGGACAGCAATCAGCCCCAGCATTTT. This sequence encodes CASRRDSNQPQHF.

This clonotype was found a few times. The gene calls are TRBV29-1 and TRBJ1-1; tentative D call: TRBD1 (5 bases). The CDR3 covers 12 residues. The germline V gene encodes CDR1 SQVTM and CDR2 ANQGSEA. V gave up 5 bases and J gave up 7 bases, with 14 bases separating them. The DNA for the CDR3 is TGCAGCGTTCTTGGGGGTGCCCTTGAAGCTTTCTTT. This sequence encodes CSVLGGALEAFF. Supplemented by reference TRBV29-1 and TRBJ1-1, the full variable domain reads SAVISQKPSRDICQRGTSLTIQCQVDSQVTMMFWYRQQPGQSLTLIATANQGSEATYESGFVIDKFPISRPNLTFSTLTVSNMSPEDSSIYLCSVLGGALEAFFGQGTRLTVV.

About this clonotype itself: A much larger clone is a single base away; this may be a read error. The chain is built from TRBV10-3 and TRBJ2-3; unclear D gene. CDR1 and CDR2 from the germline V gene are ENHRY and SYGVKD. This CDR3 has 14 amino acids. V was trimmed by 10 bases and J by 0 bases, leaving 14 bases between them. DNA of the CDR3: TGTGCCAATTCACGCGCAGGTAGCACAGATACGCAGTATTTT. This encodes CANSRAGSTDTQYF.

This clonotype was observed once. V and J are TRBV6-2 or TRBV6-3 and TRBJ2-1; 16 bases match TRBD2. Germline lookup yields CDR1 MNHEY and CDR2 SVGEGT. V lost 6 bases and J lost 4; bases outside the gene matches: 9. The CDR3 consists of 18 residues. The CDR3 bases are TGTGCCAGCAGGACCCCGGGACTAGCGGGGGGGCGATACAATGAGCAGTTCTTC. Encoded protein: CASRTPGLAGGRYNEQFF.

This clonotype has only a few counts. CDR3 protein: CAWSLSFGPQYF. In nucleotides, the CDR3 is TGTGCCTGGAGTCTATCCTTTGGCCCCCAGTACTTC. The chain combines TRBV30 with TRBJ2-5; D is unclear. Germline V gives CDR1 GTSNPN, CDR2 SVGIG (reference sequence). This CDR3 region has 12 residues. Trimming removed 2 bases from V and 9 bases from J, with 13 bases in between. Supplemented by reference TRBV30 and TRBJ2-5, the full variable domain reads SQTIHQWPATLVQPVGSPLSLECTVEGTSNPNLYWYRQAAGRGLQLLFYSVGIGQISSEVPQNLSASRPQDRQFILSSKKLLLSDSGFYLCAWSLSFGPQYFGPGTRLLVL.

This clonotype was counted only a few times. This chain connects TRBV5-1 to TRBJ2-1; D is unclear. The CDR3 consists of 13 residues. CDR1 is SGHRS, CDR2 YFSETQ, per germline. The V end lost 5 bases, the J end lost 0 bases, and 6 bases lay between the germline ends. CDR3 DNA: TGCGCCAGCAGTAGCAGCTCCTACAATGAGCAGTTCTTC. Protein sequence: CASSSSSYNEQFF.

The rearrangement links TRBV4-1 to TRBJ2-3; TRBD1 agrees at 8 bases. The CDR3 length is 15 residues. From germline, CDR1 is MGHRA and CDR2 YSYEKL. Losses at the gene ends were 5 bases for V and 2 bases for J; bases not matched to a gene: 6. The CDR3 reads CASSRTGLITDTQYF. CDR3 bases: TGCGCCAGCAGCAGGACAGGGCTTATCACAGATACGCAGTATTTT.

This clonotype was seen only a few times. The chain uses TRBV24-1 and TRBJ2-1; no clear D gene. This CDR3 is 15 amino acids long. The V end lost 3 bases, the J end lost 2 bases, and 10 bases lay between the germline ends. Germline values: CDR1 KGHDR, CDR2 SFDVKD. The CDR3 DNA reads as TGTGCCACCAGTGATCCAGAGATTGCCTACAATGAGCAGTTCTTC. Translation gives CATSDPEIAYNEQFF.

Comment on this clonotype: This sequence may be a read error, since a much larger clone differs from it by one base. This chain joins TRBV20-1 and TRBJ1-5; tentative D call: TRBD1 (5 bases). There are 15 residues in the CDR3. In germline, CDR1 is DFQATT, CDR2 SNEGSKA (reference sequence). Trimming removed 5 bases at V and 9 bases at J, with 23 bases between. This CDR3 reads CSADSGGAQGRPQHF. CDR3 DNA sequence: TGCAGTGCTGATTCGGGCGGAGCTCAGGGTCGGCCCCAGCATTTT.

This sequence joins TRBV19 and TRBJ2-3; the D is unclear. CDR3 length: 13 amino acids. Trimming took 8 bases from V and 3 from J, leaving 12 bases between them. Germline V gene sequence: CDR1 LNHDA, CDR2 SQIVND (reference sequence). The CDR3 spells CASSAGLTDTQYF. CDR3 bases: TGTGCCAGTTCGGCCGGATTAACAGATACGCAGTATTTT. The full variable domain, rest sourced from reference TRBV19 and TRBJ2-3, is DGGITQSPKYLFRKEGQNVTLSCEQNLNHDAMYWYRQDPGQGLRLIYYSQIVNDFQKGDIAEGYSVSREKKESFPLTVTSAQKNPTAFYLCASSAGLTDTQYFGPGTRLTVL.

Of note for this clonotype: A much more abundant neighbour one base away suggests this may be a read error. This CDR3 is missing its conserved last phenylalanine or tryptophan, likely due to a read error. The CDR3 nucleotides read TGTGCCAGCGGGGACCCCAATCAGCCCCAGCATCTT. Translation: CASGDPNQPQHL. This sequence joins TRBV6-1 and TRBJ1-5; tentatively, D is TRBD1 (5 bases). Germline CDR1 reads MNHNS; CDR2 reads SASEGT. V was clipped by 8 bases and J by 3 bases, with 8 bases between them. The CDR3 has 12 amino acids.

Comment on this clonotype: A much larger clonotype is one base distant, so this may be a read error. The genes are TRBV7-9 and TRBJ2-5; D possibly corresponds to TRBD2 (6 bases). This CDR3 spans 16 amino acids. Deletions cut 2 bases from V and 8 bases from J, with 21 bases between. Germline-derived CDR1 and CDR2 are SEHNR and FQNEAQ (reference sequence). CDR3 residues: CASSLLESGERDTQYF. The CDR3 DNA follows: TGTGCCAGCAGCTTATTAGAGTCGGGGGAGAGGGATACCCAGTACTTC. Full variable domain (missing parts from reference TRBV7-9 and TRBJ2-5): DTGVSQNPRHKITKRGQNVTFRCDPISEHNRLYWYRQTLGQGPEFLTYFQNEAQLEKSRLLSDRFSAERPKGSFSTLEIQRTEQGDSAMYLCASSLLESGERDTQYFGPGTRLLVL.

Judged by abundance, this clonotype is medium-sized. The V gene is TRBV20-1, the J gene TRBJ1-5; 7 positions agree with TRBD1. Germline-derived CDR1 and CDR2 are DFQATT and SNEGSKA (reference sequence). This CDR3 contains 13 residues. Losses at the gene ends were 5 bases for V and 7 bases for J; bases not matched to a gene: 8. The CDR3 here is CSAQHQGEQPQHF. The CDR3 bases are TGCAGTGCTCAACACCAGGGGGAGCAGCCCCAGCATTTT.

A note on this clonotype: One base away lies a much larger clone, so this may be a sequencing read error. Since no conserved phenylalanine or tryptophan closes the CDR3, a read error is the likely cause. V is TRBV10-1 and J is TRBJ1-2; no definite D call. Germline-derived CDR1 and CDR2 are WNHNN and SYGVQD (reference sequence). This CDR3 is 15 amino acids long. V gave up 1 base and J gave up 0 bases, with 9 bases separating them. The CDR3 sequence is CASSECGRANYGYTL. The CDR3 DNA is TGCGCCAGCAGTGAGTGCGGGAGAGCTAACTATGGCTACACCCTC.

This clonotype was counted a few times. The chain has TRBV7-3 and TRBJ2-1, with a weak D call TRBD2 (5 bases). V lost 0 bases and J 0 bases, leaving 9 bases between the germline ends. Germline V CDR1 and CDR2: SGHTA, FQGTGA. The length of the CDR3 is 16 residues. CDR3 protein: CASSLTPAGSYNEQFF. The CDR3 nucleotides read TGTGCCAGCAGCTTAACGCCGGCGGGCTCCTACAATGAGCAGTTCTTC.

J is TRBJ1-2 and V is TRBV28; no reliable D call. This CDR3 is built from 15 residues. In germline, CDR1 is MDHEN, CDR2 SYDVKM. V was clipped by 5 bases and J by 4 bases, with 17 bases between them. CDR3 coding DNA: TGTGCCAGCAGTCCCCTGGGGAACCATTTCTATGGCTACACCTTC. This codes for CASSPLGNHFYGYTF.

The table lists this clonotype with a few counts. V gene TRBV2 combines with J gene TRBJ1-3; 7 nucleotides agree with TRBD1. The V segment lost 3 bases and the J segment 4 bases; nucleotides outside the gene matches: 9. The CDR3 covers 16 residues. Germline V gives CDR1 SNHLY, CDR2 FYNNEI. CDR3 bases: TGTGCCAGCAGTGACCCGGGACAGATAGAAGGAAACACCATATATTTT. Its translation: CASSDPGQIEGNTIYF.

This clonotype qualifies as medium-sized (0.01 to 0.1%). The J gene is TRBJ2-3, the V gene TRBV27, with 7 bases fitting TRBD2. Germline CDR1 is MNHEY and CDR2 is SMNVEV (reference sequence). This CDR3 comprises 15 residues. Germline trimming cut 2 bases from V and 11 bases from J; bases unmatched to any gene: 13. The CDR3 nucleotides read TGTGCCAGCAGTTTAGGGAGGCGCGGGGGATCTAAGCAGTATTTT. Translated, it gives CASSLGRRGGSKQYF.

This clonotype was counted only a few times. V and J are TRBV11-3 and TRBJ2-1, with TRBD1 matching 7 bases. The CDR3 totals 16 residues. Germline V gene lookup returns CDR1 SGHNT and CDR2 YENEEA. Trimming took 6 bases from V and 2 from J; bases not matched to a gene: 10. The CDR3 reads CASSLNRGGTYNEQFF. CDR3 in DNA: TGTGCCAGCAGTCTAAACAGGGGTGGCACCTACAATGAGCAGTTCTTC.

Relative to its sample, this clonotype is medium-sized (0.01 to 0.1%). The chain uses TRBV6-1 and TRBJ2-5; 8 bases line up with TRBD2. V was clipped by 4 bases and J by 4 bases; unmatched bases: 8. There are 15 residues in the CDR3. The germline V gene encodes CDR1 MNHNS and CDR2 SASEGT. The CDR3 bases are TGTGCCAGCAGTGCCTCGGGAGGGCCGGGAGAGACCCAGTACTTC. Amino acid sequence: CASSASGGPGETQYF.

This clonotype is labeled medium-sized (0.01 to 0.1%). This chain joins TRBV7-2 and TRBJ1-5; D not certain. Trimming took off 1 base at V and 6 bases at J, with 13 bases between the two ends. Per germline, CDR1 SGHTA and CDR2 FQGNSA. The CDR3 loop spans 15 amino acids. As DNA, the CDR3 is TGTGCCAGCAGCTTAGGAGCAGGCTGGGGTCAGCCCCAGCATTTT. Residues: CASSLGAGWGQPQHF.

The CDR3 DNA follows: TGTGCCAGAAGCCGGGACACCAGCAATCAGCCCCAGCATTTT. Residues: CARSRDTSNQPQHF. The V call is TRBV5-3, the J call TRBJ1-5; the D gene is possibly TRBD1 (6 bases). TRBV5-3 is recorded as an ORF, its role being uncertain. The CDR3 is 14 amino acids. V was pared by 4 bases and J by 1 base, with 9 bases between.

This clonotype was counted a few times. The V and J genes are TRBV11-1 and TRBJ2-3; D possibly corresponds to TRBD2 (5 bases). Germline V gene lookup returns CDR1 SGHAT and CDR2 FQDESV (reference sequence). This CDR3 has 16 residues. Trimming removed 3 bases from V and 1 base from J, with 14 bases in between. The CDR3 protein is CASSFPRDGGTDTQYF. In nucleotides, the CDR3 is TGTGCCAGCAGCTTCCCCCGGGATGGGGGCACAGATACGCAGTATTTT.